The 3 T cell receptor beta chains in this list originate from one sample, sequenced in a study of T cells in Graves' hyperthyroidism and ophthalmopathy. Amplification yielded TCR beta CDR3 regions, with RNA transcripts as the source. TCR CDR3 underwent first-round RT-PCR with the HTBI primer set. TCRdb re-derived calls from the multiplex PCR reads in MiXCR, one entry per CDR3 protein. The sample consists of around 500,000 distinct CDR3 sequences, approximately 14% of them appearing once. Sequencing was carried out using blood. All receptors come from a woman under 30 with Graves' hyperthyroidism.

This clonotype was recorded a few times. The gene calls are TRBV5-4 and TRBJ1-2; D is possibly TRBD1 (5 bases). The V end was cut by 5 bases, the J end by 6 bases, with 14 bases between. The CDR3 loop spans 13 amino acids. Germline CDR1 SGHNT, CDR2 YYREEE (reference sequence). The CDR3 protein is CASRGGVRDGYTF. CDR3 nucleotide sequence: TGTGCCAGCAGGGGGGGGGTCCGAGATGGCTACACCTTC.

The CDR3 spells CSARDLLRHGYTF. As DNA, the CDR3 is TGCAGTGCTAGAGATCTTTTAAGGCATGGCTACACCTTC. V and J are TRBV20-1 and TRBJ1-2; D is unresolved. The CDR3 is made up of 13 amino acids. Germline V gene lookup returns CDR1 DFQATT and CDR2 SNEGSKA (reference sequence). V lost 0 bases and J lost 6, with 11 bases in between.

This clonotype was seen repeatedly, ten times or more. The J gene is TRBJ2-5, the V gene TRBV3-1; D might be TRBD1 (5 bases). This CDR3 contains 17 residues. Between the trimmed V and J ends, which lost 2 bases and 0 bases, there was a span of 16 bases. Germline V gene data show CDR1 as LGHDT and CDR2 as YNNKEL (reference sequence). DNA for the CDR3: TGTGCCAGCAGCCAACGTGTTGGACGGACACACCAAGAGACCCAGTACTTC. It specifies CASSQRVGRTHQETQYF.